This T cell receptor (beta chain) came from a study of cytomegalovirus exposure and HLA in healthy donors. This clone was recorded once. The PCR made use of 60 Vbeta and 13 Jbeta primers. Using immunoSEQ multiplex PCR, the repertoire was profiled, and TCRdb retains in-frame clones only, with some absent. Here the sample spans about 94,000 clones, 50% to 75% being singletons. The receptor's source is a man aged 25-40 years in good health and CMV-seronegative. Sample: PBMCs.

The CDR3 loop reads CASSDTGGTGYGYTF. CDR3 bases: TGTGCCAGCAGTGACACGGGGGGGACGGGATATGGCTACACCTTC. The chain uses TRBV6-1 and TRBJ1-2; D perhaps matches TRBD1 (5 bases). The CDR3 is made up of 15 amino acids. Trimming removed 3 bases from V and 5 bases from J, with 16 bases in between. CDR1 is MNHNS and CDR2 is SASEGT in the germline V gene.